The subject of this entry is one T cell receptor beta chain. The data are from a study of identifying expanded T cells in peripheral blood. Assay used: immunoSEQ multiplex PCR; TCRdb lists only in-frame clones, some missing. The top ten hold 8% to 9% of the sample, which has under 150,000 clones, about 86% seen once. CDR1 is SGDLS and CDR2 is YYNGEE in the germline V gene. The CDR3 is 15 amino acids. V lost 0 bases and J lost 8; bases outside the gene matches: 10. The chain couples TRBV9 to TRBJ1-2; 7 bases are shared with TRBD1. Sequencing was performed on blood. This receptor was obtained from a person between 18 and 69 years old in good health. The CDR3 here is CASSVAEEGADGYTF. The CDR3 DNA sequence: TGTGCCAGCAGCGTAGCTGAGGAGGGGGCGGACGGCTACACCTTC. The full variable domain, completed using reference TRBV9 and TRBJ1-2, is DSGVTQTPKHLITATGQRVTLRCSPRSGDLSVYWYQQSLDQGLQFLIQYYNGEERAKGNILERFSAQQFPDLHSELNLSSLELGDSALYFCASSVAEEGADGYTFGSGTRLTVV.